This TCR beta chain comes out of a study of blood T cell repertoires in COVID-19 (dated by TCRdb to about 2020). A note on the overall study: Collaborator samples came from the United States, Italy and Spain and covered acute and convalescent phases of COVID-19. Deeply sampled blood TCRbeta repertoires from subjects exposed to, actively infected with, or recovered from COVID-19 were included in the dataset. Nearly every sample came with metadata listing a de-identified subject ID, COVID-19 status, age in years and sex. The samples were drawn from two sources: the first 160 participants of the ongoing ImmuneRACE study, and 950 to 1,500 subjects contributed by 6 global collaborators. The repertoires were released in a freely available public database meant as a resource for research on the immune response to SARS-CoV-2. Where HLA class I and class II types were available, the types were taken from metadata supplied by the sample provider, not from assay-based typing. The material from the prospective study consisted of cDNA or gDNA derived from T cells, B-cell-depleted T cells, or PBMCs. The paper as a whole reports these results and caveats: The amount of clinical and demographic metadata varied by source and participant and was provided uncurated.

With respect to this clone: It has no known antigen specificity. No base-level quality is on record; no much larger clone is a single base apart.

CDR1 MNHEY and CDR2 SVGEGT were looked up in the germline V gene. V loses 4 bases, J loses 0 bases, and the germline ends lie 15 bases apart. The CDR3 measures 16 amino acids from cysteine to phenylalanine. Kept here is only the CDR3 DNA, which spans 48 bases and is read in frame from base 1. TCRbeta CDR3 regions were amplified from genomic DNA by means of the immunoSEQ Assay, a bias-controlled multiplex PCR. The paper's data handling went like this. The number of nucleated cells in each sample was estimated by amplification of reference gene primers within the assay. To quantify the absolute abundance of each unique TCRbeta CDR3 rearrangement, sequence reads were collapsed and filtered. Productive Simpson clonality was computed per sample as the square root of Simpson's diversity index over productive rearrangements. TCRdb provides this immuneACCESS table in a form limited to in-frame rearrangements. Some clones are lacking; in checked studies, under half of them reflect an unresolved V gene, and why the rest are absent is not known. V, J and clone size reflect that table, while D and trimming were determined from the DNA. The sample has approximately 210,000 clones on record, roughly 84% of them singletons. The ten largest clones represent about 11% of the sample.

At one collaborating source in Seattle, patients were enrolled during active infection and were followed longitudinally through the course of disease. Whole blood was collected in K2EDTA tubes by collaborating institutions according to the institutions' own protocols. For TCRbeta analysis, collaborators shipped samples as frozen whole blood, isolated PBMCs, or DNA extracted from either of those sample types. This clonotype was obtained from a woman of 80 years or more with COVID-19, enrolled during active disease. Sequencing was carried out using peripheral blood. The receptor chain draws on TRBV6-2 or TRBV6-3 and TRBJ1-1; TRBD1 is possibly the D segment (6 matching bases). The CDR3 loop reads CASSSATGPMNTEAFF. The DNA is TGTGCCAGCAGTTCCGCGACAGGCCCCATGAACACTGAAGCTTTCTTT.